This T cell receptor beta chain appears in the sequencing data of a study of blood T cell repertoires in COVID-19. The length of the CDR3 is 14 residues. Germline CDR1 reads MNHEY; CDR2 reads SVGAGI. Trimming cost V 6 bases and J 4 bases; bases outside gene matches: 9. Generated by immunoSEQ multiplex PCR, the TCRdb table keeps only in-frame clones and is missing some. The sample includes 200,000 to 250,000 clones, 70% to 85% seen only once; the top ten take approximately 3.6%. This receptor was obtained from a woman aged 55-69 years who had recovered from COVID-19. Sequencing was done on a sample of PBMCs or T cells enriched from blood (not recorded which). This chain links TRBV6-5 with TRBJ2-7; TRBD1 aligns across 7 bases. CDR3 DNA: TGTGCCAGCAGACCACCGGGACAGAAGTACGAGCAGTACTTC. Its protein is CASRPPGQKYEQYF.